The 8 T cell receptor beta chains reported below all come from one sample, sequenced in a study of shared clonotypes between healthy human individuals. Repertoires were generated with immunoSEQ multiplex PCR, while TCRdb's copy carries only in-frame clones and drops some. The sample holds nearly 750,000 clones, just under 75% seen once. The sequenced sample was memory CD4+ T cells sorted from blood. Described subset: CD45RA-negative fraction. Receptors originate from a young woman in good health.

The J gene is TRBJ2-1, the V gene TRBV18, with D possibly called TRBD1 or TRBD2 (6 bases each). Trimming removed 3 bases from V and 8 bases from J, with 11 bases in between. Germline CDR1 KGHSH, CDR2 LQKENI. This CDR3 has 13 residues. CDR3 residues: CASSPQRGDEQFF. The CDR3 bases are TGTGCCAGCTCACCCCAAAGGGGGGATGAGCAGTTCTTC. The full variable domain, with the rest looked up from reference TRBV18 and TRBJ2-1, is NAGVMQNPRHLVRRRGQEARLRCSPMKGHSHVYWYRQLPEEGLKFMVYLQKENIIDESGMPKERFSAEFPKEGPSILRIQQVVRGDSAAYFCASSPQRGDEQFFGPGTRLTVL.

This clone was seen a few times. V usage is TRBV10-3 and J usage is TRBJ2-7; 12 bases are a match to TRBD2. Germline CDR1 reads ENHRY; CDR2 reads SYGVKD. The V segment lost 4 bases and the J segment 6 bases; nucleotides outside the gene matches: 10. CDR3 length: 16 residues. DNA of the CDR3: TGTGCCATCAGTGCAACAAGACTAGCGGGAGATCCCGAGCAGTACTTC. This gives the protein CAISATRLAGDPEQYF.

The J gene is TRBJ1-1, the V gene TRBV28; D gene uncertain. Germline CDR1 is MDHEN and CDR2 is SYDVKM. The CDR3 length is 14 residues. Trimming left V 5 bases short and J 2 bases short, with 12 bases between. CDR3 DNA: TGTGCCAGCAGTACACCCCTAAGAAACACTGAAGCTTTCTTT. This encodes CASSTPLRNTEAFF.

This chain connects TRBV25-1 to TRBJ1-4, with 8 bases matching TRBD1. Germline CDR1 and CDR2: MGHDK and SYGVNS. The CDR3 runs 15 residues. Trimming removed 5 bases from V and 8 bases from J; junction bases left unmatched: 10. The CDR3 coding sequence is TGTGCCAGCAGTAACACCAGGGGGCTGGGGGAAAAACTGTTTTTT. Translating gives CASSNTRGLGEKLFF.

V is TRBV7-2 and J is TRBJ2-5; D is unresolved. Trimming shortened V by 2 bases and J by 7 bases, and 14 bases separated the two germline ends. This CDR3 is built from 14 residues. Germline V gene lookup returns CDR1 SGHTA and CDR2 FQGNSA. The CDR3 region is CASSLPIRHGTQYF. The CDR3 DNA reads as TGTGCCAGCAGCTTACCTATACGACATGGGACCCAGTACTTC.

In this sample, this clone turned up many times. For the CDR3, the DNA is TGCGCCAGCAGCTTGGTTGCGGGACAGTACAATGAGCAGTTCTTC. Protein sequence: CASSLVAGQYNEQFF. The chain combines TRBV5-1 with TRBJ2-1; TRBD1 might be the D (7 bases). V dropped 0 bases and J dropped 4 bases, with 11 bases sitting between them. CDR3 length: 15 amino acids. Germline CDR1 and CDR2: SGHRS and YFSETQ. The variable domain in full, completed from reference TRBV5-1 and TRBJ2-1, reads KAGVTQTPRYLIKTRGQQVTLSCSPISGHRSVSWYQQTPGQGLQFLFEYFSETQRNKGNFPGRFSGRQFSNSRSEMNVSTLELGDSALYLCASSLVAGQYNEQFFGPGTRLTVL.

The CDR3 coding sequence is TGTGCCATCAGTGGGAGAACCGGGACAGGGGCCGGGGAGCTGTTTTTT. It translates to CAISGRTGTGAGELFF. The chain links TRBV10-3 to TRBJ2-2; the match to TRBD1 covers 10 bases. Unmatched junction bases numbered 8, after V lost 4 bases and J lost 6 bases. The germline V gene encodes CDR1 ENHRY and CDR2 SYGVKD. The CDR3 contains 16 residues.

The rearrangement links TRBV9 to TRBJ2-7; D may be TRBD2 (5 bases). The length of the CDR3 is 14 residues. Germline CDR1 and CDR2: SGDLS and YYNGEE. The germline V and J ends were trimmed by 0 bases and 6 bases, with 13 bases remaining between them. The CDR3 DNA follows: TGTGCCAGCAGCGTAGTTGCCCAACGGGGCGAGCAGTACTTC. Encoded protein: CASSVVAQRGEQYF. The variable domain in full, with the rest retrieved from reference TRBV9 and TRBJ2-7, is DSGVTQTPKHLITATGQRVTLRCSPRSGDLSVYWYQQSLDQGLQFLIQYYNGEERAKGNILERFSAQQFPDLHSELNLSSLELGDSALYFCASSVVAQRGEQYFGPGTRLTVT.